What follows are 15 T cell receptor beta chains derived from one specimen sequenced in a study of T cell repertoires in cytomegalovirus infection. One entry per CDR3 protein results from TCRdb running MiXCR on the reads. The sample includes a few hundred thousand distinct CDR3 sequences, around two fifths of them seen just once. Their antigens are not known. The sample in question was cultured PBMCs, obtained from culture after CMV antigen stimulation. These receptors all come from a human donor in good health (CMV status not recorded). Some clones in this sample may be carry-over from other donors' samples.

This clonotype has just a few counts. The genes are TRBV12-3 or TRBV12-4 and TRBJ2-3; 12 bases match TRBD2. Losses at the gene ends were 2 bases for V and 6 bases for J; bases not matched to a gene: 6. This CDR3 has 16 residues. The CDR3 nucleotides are TGTGCCAGCAGTTTAAGGCTAGCGGGGGGGAGGGATACGCAGTATTTT. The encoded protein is CASSLRLAGGRDTQYF.

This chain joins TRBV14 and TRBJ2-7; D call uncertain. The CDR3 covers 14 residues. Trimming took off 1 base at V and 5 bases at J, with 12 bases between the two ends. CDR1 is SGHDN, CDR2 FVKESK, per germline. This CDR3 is CASSQAVRGHEQYF. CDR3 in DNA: TGTGCCAGCAGCCAAGCGGTCAGAGGCCACGAGCAGTACTTC.

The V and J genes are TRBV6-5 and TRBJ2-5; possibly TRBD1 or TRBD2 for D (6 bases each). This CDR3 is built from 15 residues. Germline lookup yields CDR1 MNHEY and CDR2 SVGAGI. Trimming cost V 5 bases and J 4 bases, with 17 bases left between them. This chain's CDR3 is CASSPGWGARETQYF. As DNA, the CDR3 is TGTGCCAGCAGTCCTGGATGGGGGGCGAGAGAGACCCAGTACTTC.

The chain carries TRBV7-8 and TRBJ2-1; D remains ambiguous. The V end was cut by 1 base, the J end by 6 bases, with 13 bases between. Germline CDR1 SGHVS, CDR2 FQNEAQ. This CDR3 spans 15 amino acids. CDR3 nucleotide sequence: TGTGCCAGCAGCTTAGTTGGCGGTGGGGTCAATGAGCAGTTCTTC. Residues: CASSLVGGGVNEQFF.

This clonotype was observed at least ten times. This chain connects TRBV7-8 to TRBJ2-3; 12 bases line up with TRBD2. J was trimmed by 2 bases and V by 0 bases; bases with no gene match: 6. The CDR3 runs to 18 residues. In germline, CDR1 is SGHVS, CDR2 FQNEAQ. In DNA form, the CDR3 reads TGTGCCAGCAGCTTAGCCTCAGGACTAGCGGGGTACACAGATACGCAGTATTTT. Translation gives CASSLASGLAGYTDTQYF.

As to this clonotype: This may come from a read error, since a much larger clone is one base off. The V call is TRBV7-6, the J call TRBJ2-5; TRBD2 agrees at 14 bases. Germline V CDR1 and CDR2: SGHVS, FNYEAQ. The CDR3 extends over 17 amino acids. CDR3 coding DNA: TGTGCCGGCAGCCCGCCGACTAGCGGGAGGGCTCGGGAGACCCAGTACTTC. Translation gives CAGSPPTSGRARETQYF.

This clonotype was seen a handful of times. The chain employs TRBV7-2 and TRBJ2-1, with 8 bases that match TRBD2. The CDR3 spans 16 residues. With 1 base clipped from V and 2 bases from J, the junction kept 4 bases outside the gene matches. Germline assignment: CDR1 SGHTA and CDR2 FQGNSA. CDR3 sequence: CASSLVGSGAYNEQFF. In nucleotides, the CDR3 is TGTGCCAGCAGCTTAGTCGGTAGCGGGGCCTACAATGAGCAGTTCTTC. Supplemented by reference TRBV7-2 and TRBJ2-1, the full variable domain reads GAGVSQSPSNKVTEKGKDVELRCDPISGHTALYWYRQSLGQGLEFLIYFQGNSAPDKSGLPSDRFSAERTGGSVSTLTIQRTQQEDSAVYLCASSLVGSGAYNEQFFGPGTRLTVL.

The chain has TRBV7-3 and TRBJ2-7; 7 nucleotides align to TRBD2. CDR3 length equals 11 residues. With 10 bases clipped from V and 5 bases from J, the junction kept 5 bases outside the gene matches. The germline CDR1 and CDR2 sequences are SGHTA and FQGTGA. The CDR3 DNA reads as TGTGCCACCCAGGGAGGGAACGAGCAGTACTTC. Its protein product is CATQGGNEQYF.

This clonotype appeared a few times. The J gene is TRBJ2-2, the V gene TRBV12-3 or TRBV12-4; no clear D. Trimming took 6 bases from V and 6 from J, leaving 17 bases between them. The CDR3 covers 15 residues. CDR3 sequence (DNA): TGTGCCAGCAGCCCCGAGACAACCCAACCCGGGGAGCTGTTTTTT. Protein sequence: CASSPETTQPGELFF.

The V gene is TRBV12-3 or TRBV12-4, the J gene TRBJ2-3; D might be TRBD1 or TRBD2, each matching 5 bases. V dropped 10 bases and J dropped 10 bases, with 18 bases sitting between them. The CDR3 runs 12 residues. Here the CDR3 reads CAIASELGAQYF. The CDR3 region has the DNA TGTGCCATCGCGTCCGAATTGGGGGCGCAGTATTTT.

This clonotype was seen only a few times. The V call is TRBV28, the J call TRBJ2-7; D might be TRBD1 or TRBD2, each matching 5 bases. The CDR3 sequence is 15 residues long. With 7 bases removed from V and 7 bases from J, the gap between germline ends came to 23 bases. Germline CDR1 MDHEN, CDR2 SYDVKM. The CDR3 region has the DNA TGTGCCAGCACCCGAGCCGGGACCGCTGTTAAGGAGCAGTACTTC. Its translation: CASTRAGTAVKEQYF.

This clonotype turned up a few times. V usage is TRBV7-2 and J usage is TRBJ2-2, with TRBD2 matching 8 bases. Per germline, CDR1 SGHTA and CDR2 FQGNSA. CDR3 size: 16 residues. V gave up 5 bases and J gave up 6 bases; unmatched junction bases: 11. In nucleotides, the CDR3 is TGTGCCAGCAGCCCGTCCGGGACTAGAGGTTCCGGGGAGCTGTTTTTT. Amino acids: CASSPSGTRGSGELFF. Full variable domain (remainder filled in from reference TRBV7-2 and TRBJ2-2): GAGVSQSPSNKVTEKGKDVELRCDPISGHTALYWYRQSLGQGLEFLIYFQGNSAPDKSGLPSDRFSAERTGGSVSTLTIQRTQQEDSAVYLCASSPSGTRGSGELFFGEGSRLTVL.

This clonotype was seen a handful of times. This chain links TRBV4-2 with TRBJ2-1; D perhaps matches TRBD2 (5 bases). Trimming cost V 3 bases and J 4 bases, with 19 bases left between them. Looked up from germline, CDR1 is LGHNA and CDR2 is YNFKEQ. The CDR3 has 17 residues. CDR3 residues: CASSQRATGIIYNEQFF. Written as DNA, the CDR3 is TGTGCCAGCAGCCAGCGGGCTACTGGAATCATTTACAATGAGCAGTTCTTC.

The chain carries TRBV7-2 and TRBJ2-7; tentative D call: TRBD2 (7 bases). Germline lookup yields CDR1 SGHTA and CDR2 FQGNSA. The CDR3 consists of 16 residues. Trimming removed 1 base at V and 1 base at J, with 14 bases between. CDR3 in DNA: TGTGCCAGCAGCTTAGGGGCGGGGGCCCAATCCTACGAGCAGTACTTC. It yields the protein CASSLGAGAQSYEQYF.

DNA of the CDR3: TGTGCCAGCAGCTTGGCGATATCTTATGGCTACACCTTC. It yields the protein CASSLAISYGYTF. The chain couples TRBV5-5 to TRBJ1-2; D unresolved. The germline V and J ends were trimmed by 0 bases and 5 bases, with 8 bases remaining between them. The length of the CDR3 is 13 residues. Germline CDR1 reads SGHKS; CDR2 reads YYEKEE (reference sequence).